Shown below are 24 T cell receptor beta chains from a single sample sequenced in a study of T cell clonotyping in hematopoietic cell transplantation. The table came from immunoSEQ multiplex PCR; TCRdb's copy has only in-frame clones and leaves some out. The sample carries 35,000 to 45,000 clones, about 93% recorded once. The material sequenced was peripheral blood mononuclear cells. Receptors originate from a woman aged 45-60 years in good health. Some clones in this sample may be carry-over from other donors' samples.

The chain links TRBV19 to TRBJ2-2; D perhaps matches TRBD2 (5 bases). Germline values: CDR1 LNHDA, CDR2 SQIVND (reference sequence). The CDR3 has 13 amino acids. Trimming cost V 1 base and J 9 bases, with 9 bases left between them. Written as DNA, the CDR3 is TGTGCCAGTAGTATAGCAGGACTTAGGGAGCTGTTTTTT. Encoded protein: CASSIAGLRELFF.

This chain links TRBV5-1 with TRBJ2-2, with D hard to call. V lost 4 bases and J lost 2, with 18 bases in between. From germline, CDR1 is SGHRS and CDR2 YFSETQ. This CDR3 has 17 amino acids. Here the CDR3 reads CASSKEFGPDNTGELFF. DNA of the CDR3: TGCGCCAGCAGCAAGGAATTCGGGCCCGACAACACCGGGGAGCTGTTTTTT.

The chain joins TRBV5-6 to TRBJ2-2; no reliable D call. Germline CDR1 and CDR2: SGHDT and YYEEEE. Trimming left V 3 bases short and J 0 bases short, with 9 bases between. This CDR3 contains 15 residues. CDR3 DNA: TGTGCCAGCAGCTCAGGTTACACGAACACCGGGGAGCTGTTTTTT. This translates into CASSSGYTNTGELFF.

This clone was seen only a few times. The gene calls are TRBV19 and TRBJ2-5, with 9 bases identical to TRBD1. With V trimmed by 6 bases and J by 7 bases, 6 bases remained unmatched. Germline-derived CDR1 and CDR2 are LNHDA and SQIVND (reference sequence). The CDR3 spans 13 residues. CDR3 nucleotides: TGTGCCAGTAGCCTACAGGGGGCCGCGACCCAGTACTTC. Protein sequence: CASSLQGAATQYF.

The V and J genes are TRBV7-9 and TRBJ2-3; D remains ambiguous. The germline V gene has CDR1 SEHNR and CDR2 FQNEAQ (reference sequence). The CDR3 runs 13 residues. Trimming removed 0 bases from V and 7 bases from J, with 8 bases in between. CDR3 nucleotides: TGTGCCAGCAGCTTAGCGCACGGACATACGCAGTATTTT. This sequence encodes CASSLAHGHTQYF.

The chain uses TRBV2 and TRBJ2-7; the match to TRBD2 covers 10 bases. The trim removed 9 bases at V and 6 bases at J, leaving 5 bases unmatched. The CDR3 extends over 12 amino acids. Germline V gene sequence: CDR1 SNHLY, CDR2 FYNNEI. CDR3 in DNA: TGTGCCAGTACCGGGACTAGCGTCGAGCAGTACTTC. Its protein product is CASTGTSVEQYF.

CDR3: CASSPEGLANSYEQYF. CDR3 nucleotide sequence: TGTGCCAGCAGCCCCGAAGGACTGGCTAACTCCTACGAGCAGTACTTC. V gene TRBV13 combines with J gene TRBJ2-7; TRBD2 might be the D (5 bases). Germline V lookup: CDR1 PRHDT, CDR2 FYEKMQ (reference sequence). The CDR3 contains 16 residues. V dropped 5 bases and J dropped 0 bases, with 17 bases sitting between them.

A few counts support this clone. J is TRBJ1-3 and V is TRBV30, with a weak D call TRBD1 (6 bases). V was clipped by 4 bases and J by 2 bases, with 12 bases between them. The CDR3 is made up of 14 amino acids. CDR1 GTSNPN and CDR2 SVGIG come from the germline V gene (reference sequence). The CDR3 nucleotides are TGTGCCTGGATGGAGGGGGGAGCTGGAAACACCATATATTTT. This codes for CAWMEGGAGNTIYF. Supplemented by reference TRBV30 and TRBJ1-3, the full variable domain reads SQTIHQWPATLVQPVGSPLSLECTVEGTSNPNLYWYRQAAGRGLQLLFYSVGIGQISSEVPQNLSASRPQDRQFILSSKKLLLSDSGFYLCAWMEGGAGNTIYFGEGSWLTVV.

The gene calls are TRBV29-1 and TRBJ1-1, with D unresolved. This CDR3 is built from 12 residues. Germline V gene sequence: CDR1 SQVTM, CDR2 ANQGSEA. V was pared by 7 bases and J by 1 base, with 10 bases between. CDR3 DNA sequence: TGCAGCGCCCGAGGACCGAACACTGAAGCTTTCTTT. It yields the protein CSARGPNTEAFF.

The chain uses TRBV7-2 and TRBJ2-7, with a possible D match to TRBD2 (5 bases). The CDR3 sequence is 12 residues long. V shed 5 bases and J shed 7 bases, with 12 bases lying between them. The V gene's germline CDR1 is SGHTA and CDR2 FQGNSA. CDR3 sequence: CASSNYWREQYF. The CDR3 DNA follows: TGTGCCAGCAGCAACTATTGGAGGGAGCAGTACTTC.

This sequence joins TRBV29-1 and TRBJ1-1; D is undetermined. CDR3 size: 10 residues. The V end was cut by 7 bases, the J end by 5 bases, with 8 bases between. CDR1 SQVTM and CDR2 ANQGSEA come from the germline V gene. CDR3 coding DNA: TGCAGCGGGTCTAATACTGAAGCTTTCTTT. It encodes CSGSNTEAFF.

In this sample, this clone turned up once. The rearrangement joins TRBV19 to TRBJ1-1; 7 positions agree with TRBD1. The germline CDR1 and CDR2 sequences are LNHDA and SQIVND (reference sequence). This CDR3 has 14 amino acids. The V gene end was trimmed by 2 bases and the J gene end by 5 bases; junction bases not matched to a gene: 5. The CDR3 DNA reads as TGTGCCAGTAGTATATCAGGGGGATGGACTGAAGCTTTCTTT. It specifies CASSISGGWTEAFF. The whole variable domain, filled in from reference TRBV19 and TRBJ1-1, reads DGGITQSPKYLFRKEGQNVTLSCEQNLNHDAMYWYRQDPGQGLRLIYYSQIVNDFQKGDIAEGYSVSREKKESFPLTVTSAQKNPTAFYLCASSISGGWTEAFFGQGTRLTVV.

The chain recombines TRBV4-3 with TRBJ1-2, with D tentatively TRBD1 (5 bases). The CDR3 is made up of 15 amino acids. In germline, CDR1 is LGHNA, CDR2 YSLEER. Trimming cost V 1 base and J 6 bases, with 15 bases left between them. CDR3 bases: TGCGCCAGCAGCCAAGCAGAAGGCCGAGGGGATGGCTACACCTTC. Translating it yields CASSQAEGRGDGYTF.

The rearrangement uses TRBV4-3 and TRBJ1-5, with D unresolved. Trimming took 9 bases from V and 7 from J, leaving 7 bases between them. CDR3 length: 10 residues. The V gene's germline CDR1 is LGHNA and CDR2 YSLEER. The CDR3 DNA follows: TGCGCCAGAACGGGGCAGCCCCAGCATTTT. Its translation is CARTGQPQHF.

This chain links TRBV5-1 with TRBJ2-7, with D possibly being TRBD2 (5 bases). V was cut by 2 bases and J by 3 bases, with 6 bases left in between. Germline CDR1 and CDR2: SGHRS and YFSETQ. The CDR3 is 12 residues long. CDR3 nucleotide sequence: TGCGCCAGCAGCTTCGGGGACTACGAGCAGTACTTC. It codes for CASSFGDYEQYF.

This chain connects TRBV6-5 to TRBJ1-2; 7 bases are shared with TRBD1. The germline V gene has CDR1 MNHEY and CDR2 SVGAGI. With 4 bases clipped from V and 8 bases from J, the junction kept 10 bases outside the gene matches. The CDR3 loop spans 14 amino acids. This chain's CDR3 is CASSLSRQGRGYTF. The CDR3 coding sequence is TGTGCCAGCAGTTTGTCAAGACAGGGTCGAGGCTACACCTTC.

V is TRBV27 and J is TRBJ1-1; 10 nucleotides line up with TRBD1. The CDR3 is made up of 14 amino acids. Germline CDR1 and CDR2: MNHEY and SMNVEV (reference sequence). Losses at the gene ends were 4 bases for V and 4 bases for J; bases not matched to a gene: 3. The CDR3 reads CASSWGQGSTEAFF. CDR3 nucleotide sequence: TGTGCCAGCAGTTGGGGACAGGGGAGCACTGAAGCTTTCTTT.

This chain joins TRBV19 and TRBJ1-5, with TRBD1 matching over 9 bases. The length of the CDR3 is 16 residues. The germline CDR1 and CDR2 sequences are LNHDA and SQIVND (reference sequence). Germline trimming cut 3 bases from V and 5 bases from J; bases unmatched to any gene: 8. The CDR3 region is CASSIGTGYDHQPQHF. As DNA, the CDR3 is TGTGCCAGTAGTATCGGGACAGGGTATGACCATCAGCCCCAGCATTTT.

The V and J genes are TRBV19 and TRBJ1-1; D remains ambiguous. The germline V gene encodes CDR1 LNHDA and CDR2 SQIVND (reference sequence). Trimming took 5 bases from V and 7 from J, leaving 11 bases between them. CDR3 size: 12 residues. CDR3: CASSLPVGEAFF. DNA for the CDR3: TGTGCCAGTAGTCTCCCTGTCGGTGAAGCTTTCTTT.

This chain joins TRBV11-1 and TRBJ1-1, with D perhaps matching TRBD1 (5 bases). The germline V and J ends were trimmed by 5 bases and 3 bases, with 10 bases remaining between them. The CDR3 is 13 amino acids. The germline CDR1 and CDR2 sequences are SGHAT and FQDESV (reference sequence). The CDR3 sequence: CASSVGTYTEAFF. The DNA of the CDR3 is TGTGCCAGCAGCGTTGGGACTTACACTGAAGCTTTCTTT. The full variable domain, completed using reference TRBV11-1 and TRBJ1-1, is EAEVAQSPRYKITEKSQAVAFWCDPISGHATLYWYRQILGQGPELLVQFQDESVVDDSQLPKDRFSAERLKGVDSTLKIQPAELGDSAMYLCASSVGTYTEAFFGQGTRLTVV.

The rearrangement uses TRBV7-7 and TRBJ2-7; 9 bases align to TRBD2. Germline CDR1 is SSHAT and CDR2 is FNYEAQ (reference sequence). This CDR3 contains 15 residues. V shed 1 base and J 3 bases; nucleotides not matched to a gene: 4. CDR3 sequence: CASSLGAGGIYEQYF. The CDR3 DNA reads TGTGCCAGCAGCTTAGGGGCGGGGGGGATCTACGAGCAGTACTTC.

The V and J genes are TRBV7-3 and TRBJ1-2; D might be TRBD1 (5 bases). From germline, CDR1 is SGHTA and CDR2 FQGTGA. The CDR3 totals 15 residues. The V end lost 1 base, the J end lost 5 bases, and 14 bases lay between the germline ends. The CDR3 DNA follows: TGTGCCAGCAGCTTAAGTCAGGGATTAGGTTATGGCTACACCTTC. Amino acid sequence: CASSLSQGLGYGYTF.

CDR3 sequence: CASSIPLYSQATAEAFF. CDR3 DNA sequence: TGTGCCAGTAGTATCCCTCTTTACAGTCAAGCTACAGCTGAAGCTTTCTTT. V is TRBV19 and J is TRBJ1-1; D remains ambiguous. CDR1 is LNHDA and CDR2 is SQIVND in the germline V gene (reference sequence). This CDR3 comprises 17 residues. V shed 3 bases and J shed 6 bases, with 23 bases lying between them.

This clone was seen a few times. The J gene is TRBJ2-2, the V gene TRBV5-1; D perhaps matches TRBD1 (5 bases). This CDR3 contains 16 residues. Germline CDR1 reads SGHRS; CDR2 reads YFSETQ. The V and J ends lost 7 bases and 0 bases respectively, with 16 bases between them. The CDR3 loop is CASGPRVGANTGELFF. The DNA for the CDR3 is TGCGCCAGCGGCCCACGCGTAGGGGCGAACACCGGGGAGCTGTTTTTT.